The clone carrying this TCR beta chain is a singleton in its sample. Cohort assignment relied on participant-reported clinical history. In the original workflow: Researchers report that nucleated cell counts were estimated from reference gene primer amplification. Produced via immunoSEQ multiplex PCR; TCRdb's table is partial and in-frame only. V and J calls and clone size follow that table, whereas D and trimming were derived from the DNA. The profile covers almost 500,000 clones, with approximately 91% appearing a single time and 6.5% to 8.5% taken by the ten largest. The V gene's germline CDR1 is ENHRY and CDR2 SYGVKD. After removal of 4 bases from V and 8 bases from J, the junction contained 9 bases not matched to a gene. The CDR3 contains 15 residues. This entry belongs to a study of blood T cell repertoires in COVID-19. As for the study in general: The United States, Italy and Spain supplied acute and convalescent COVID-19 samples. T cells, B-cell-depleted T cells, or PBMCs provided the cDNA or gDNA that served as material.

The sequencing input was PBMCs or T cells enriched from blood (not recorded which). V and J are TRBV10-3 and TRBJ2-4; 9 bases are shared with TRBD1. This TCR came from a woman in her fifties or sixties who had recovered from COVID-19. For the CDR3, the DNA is TGTGCCATCAGTGCCTTACAGGGGGCGCCGGACATTCAGTACTTC. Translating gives CAISALQGAPDIQYF.